Sequencing of this TCR beta chain was carried out in a study of blood T cell repertoires in COVID-19. The overall study: PBMCs, B-cell-depleted T cells, or T cells were the source of the cDNA or gDNA that made up the material.

Original processing methods: Estimation of nucleated cell counts relied on the amplification of reference gene primers. This table comes from immunoSEQ multiplex PCR, and its TCRdb copy is limited to in-frame clones, with some not included. V and J calls plus clone size are reproduced from that table; the DNA served to infer D and trimming. The sample has 200,000 to 250,000 clones; 86% are singletons. CDR3 size: 14 residues. The germline V gene has CDR1 LNHNV and CDR2 YYDKDF (reference sequence). V gave up 5 bases and J gave up 8 bases; unmatched junction bases: 4. This rearrangement joins TRBV15 to TRBJ1-6; TRBD1 agrees at 9 bases. The sequenced sample was peripheral blood. The receptor was isolated from a man aged 55 to 70 with acute or convalescent COVID-19. In DNA, the CDR3 is TGTGCCACCAGCCCCGGGACAGGGCATTCACCCCTCCACTTT. Translated: CATSPGTGHSPLHF.